This TCR beta chain was observed in a study of OX40 agonist ivuxolimab in advanced cancers. Some clones are missing from TCRdb's copy, which holds only in-frame ones; the method was immunoSEQ multiplex PCR. Of around 64,000 clones in the sample, about 91% were seen once. General study points: In CD8+ T cells, expanded clones were on average more numerous than in CD4+. There were also nonresponders showing low normalized T-cell clonal expansion. Partial responders at 0.1-3.0 mg/kg showed near-lowest clonal expansion.

Comments on this clone: Antigen: not known.

V gave up 5 bases and J gave up 5 bases, with 15 bases separating them. Germline V lookup: CDR1 SGHTA, CDR2 FQGNSA. The CDR3 length is 14 residues. This TCR came from an adult with an advanced solid tumor such as melanoma, head and neck, liver or kidney cancer. Here the sequenced sample was CD4+ or CD8+ T cells sorted from blood, taken in a trial of the OX40 agonist ivuxolimab. The chain carries TRBV7-2 and TRBJ1-1, with D possibly matching TRBD1 (5 bases). The CDR3 DNA reads TGTGCCAGCAGCCCCGGGGGAGGGGATACTGAAGCTTTCTTT. This codes for CASSPGGGDTEAFF.